The 2 T cell receptor beta chains below were found in one sample sequenced in a study of T cells in Graves' hyperthyroidism and ophthalmopathy (dated by TCRdb to 2018 to 2020). The protocol used for the library was multiplex PCR. The instrument was an Illumina HiSeq 2000. Amplification of TCR beta CDR3 regions was carried out from RNA transcripts. A first-round RT-PCR of the TCR CDR3 used the HTBI primer set with the Qiagen OneStep RT-PCR kit. TCRdb took the public reads, trimmed them with fastp at Q25, ran MiXCR for clone calling and kept in-frame beta chains. Records with the same CDR3 protein are collapsed into one entry carrying the most frequent genes and DNA. In all, the sample holds about 570,000 distinct CDR3 sequences, and about 43% of those were seen once. The ten largest make up over 15% of the sample. Sequenced material: peripheral blood or thyroid tissue (not recorded which). These receptors came from an adult woman with Graves' disease, either hyperthyroidism or ophthalmopathy (not recorded which).

The chain combines TRBV2 with TRBJ1-3, with 9 bases that match TRBD1. V lost 5 bases and J lost 0; bases outside the gene matches: 5. Germline V lookup: CDR1 SNHLY, CDR2 FYNNEI. The CDR3 sequence is 16 residues long. The chain's CDR3 is CASSLQGALSGNTIYF. CDR3 DNA sequence: TGTGCCAGCAGTTTACAGGGGGCCCTCTCTGGAAACACCATATATTTT.

This chain connects TRBV19 to TRBJ1-5; D is uncertain. The ends were cut back, 1 base at V and 0 bases at J, with 7 bases in the middle. CDR3 length equals 15 residues. CDR1 LNHDA and CDR2 SQIVND come from the germline V gene (reference sequence). The CDR3 DNA is TGTGCCAGTAGTATAGGTGTGTATAGCAATCAGCCCCAGCATTTT. It codes for CASSIGVYSNQPQHF.